This T cell receptor (beta chain) was documented in a study of T-cell reconstitution after alpha-beta-depleted transplantation in children. Study-wide results and caveats: Surviving recipient T cells and thymic progenitors underlay high day-60 TCRbeta diversity in some patients. Newly made T cells mostly supplied T-cell counts and diversity one year after transplant. Expanded clones from the graft, numbering several hundred, reportedly supplied alpha-beta T cells about two months after transplant.

V was pared by 4 bases and J by 7 bases, with 19 bases between. CDR1 SGHDN and CDR2 FVKESK come from the germline V gene. This CDR3 contains 15 residues. This clonotype was observed a handful of times. Its antigen is not known. Preparing the TCRbeta library involved the use of unique molecular identifiers. TCRdb used MiXCR to reprocess the PCR reads, holding one entry per CDR3 protein. The sample has a few hundred thousand distinct CDR3 sequences, 10% to 15% seen once; the top ten hold around 2%. J is TRBJ1-1 and V is TRBV14; D unresolved. This specimen consisted of PBMCs, mostly from graft donor cells, obtained 360 days after TCRalphabeta/CD19-depleted stem cell transplant. The source is a male patient between 10 and 17 years old who had a stem cell transplant for acute myeloid leukemia, so the T cells may come from the graft donor. The CDR3 loop reads CASSLLGITRIEAFF. CDR3 nucleotides: TGTGCCAGCAGCCTATTAGGGATAACCCGGATTGAAGCTTTCTTT.